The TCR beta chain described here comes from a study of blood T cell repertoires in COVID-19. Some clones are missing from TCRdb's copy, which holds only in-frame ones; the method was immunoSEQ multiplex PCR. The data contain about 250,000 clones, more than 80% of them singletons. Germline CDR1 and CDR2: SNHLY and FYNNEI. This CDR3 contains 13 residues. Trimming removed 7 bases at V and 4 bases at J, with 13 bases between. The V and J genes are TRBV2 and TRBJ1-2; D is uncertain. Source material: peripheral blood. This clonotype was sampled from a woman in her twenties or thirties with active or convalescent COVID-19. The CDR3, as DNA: TGTGCCAGCAAAAATGGGCAGATCTATGGCTACACCTTC. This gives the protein CASKNGQIYGYTF.